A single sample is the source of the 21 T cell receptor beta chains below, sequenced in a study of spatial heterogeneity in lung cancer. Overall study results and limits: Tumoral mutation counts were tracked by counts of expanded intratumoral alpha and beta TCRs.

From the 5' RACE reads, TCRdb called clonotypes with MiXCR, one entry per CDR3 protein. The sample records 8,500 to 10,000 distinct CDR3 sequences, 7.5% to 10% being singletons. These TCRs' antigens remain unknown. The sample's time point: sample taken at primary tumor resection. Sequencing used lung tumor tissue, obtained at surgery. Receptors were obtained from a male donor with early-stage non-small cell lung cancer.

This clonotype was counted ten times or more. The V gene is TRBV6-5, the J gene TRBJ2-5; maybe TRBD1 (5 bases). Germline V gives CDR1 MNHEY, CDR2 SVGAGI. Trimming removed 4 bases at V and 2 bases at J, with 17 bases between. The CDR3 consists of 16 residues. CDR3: CASSSSRVGGQETQYF. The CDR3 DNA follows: TGTGCCAGCAGTTCGTCCAGGGTCGGTGGACAAGAGACCCAGTACTTC.

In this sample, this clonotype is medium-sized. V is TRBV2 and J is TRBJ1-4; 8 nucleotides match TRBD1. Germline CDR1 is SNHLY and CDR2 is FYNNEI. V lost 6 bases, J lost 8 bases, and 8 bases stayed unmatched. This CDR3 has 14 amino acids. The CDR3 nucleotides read TGTGCCAGCAGAACGGACAGGGACAGCGAAAAACTGTTTTTT. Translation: CASRTDRDSEKLFF.

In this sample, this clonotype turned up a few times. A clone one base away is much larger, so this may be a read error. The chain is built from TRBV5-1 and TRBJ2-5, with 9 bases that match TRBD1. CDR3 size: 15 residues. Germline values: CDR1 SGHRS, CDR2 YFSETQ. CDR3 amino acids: CVSSSLGQGKETQYF. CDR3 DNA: TGCGTCAGCAGCTCGTTGGGACAGGGAAAAGAGACCCAGTACTTC.

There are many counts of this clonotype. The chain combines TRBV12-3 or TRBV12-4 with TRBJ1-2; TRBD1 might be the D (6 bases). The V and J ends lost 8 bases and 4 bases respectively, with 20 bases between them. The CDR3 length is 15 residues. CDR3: CASLPTGSRGYGYTF. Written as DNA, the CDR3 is TGTGCCAGCCTCCCCACAGGGTCCCGAGGCTATGGCTACACCTTC.

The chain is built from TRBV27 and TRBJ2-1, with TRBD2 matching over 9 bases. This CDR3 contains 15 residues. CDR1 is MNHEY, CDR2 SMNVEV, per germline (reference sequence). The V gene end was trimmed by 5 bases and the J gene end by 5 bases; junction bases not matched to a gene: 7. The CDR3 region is CASSQPGLANNEQFF. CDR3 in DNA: TGTGCCAGCAGTCAACCGGGACTAGCTAACAATGAGCAGTTCTTC.

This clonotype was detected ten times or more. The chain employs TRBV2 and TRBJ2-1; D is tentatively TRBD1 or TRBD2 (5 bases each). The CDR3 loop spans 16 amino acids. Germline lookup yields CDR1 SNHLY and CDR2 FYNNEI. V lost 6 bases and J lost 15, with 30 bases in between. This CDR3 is CASSTGTPAFGYGRFF. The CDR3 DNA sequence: TGTGCCAGCAGCACCGGGACCCCTGCTTTTGGGTATGGGCGGTTCTTC.

CDR3 region: CASGFVGQGEMNTEAFF. The CDR3 DNA follows: TGTGCTAGTGGTTTCGTAGGACAGGGGGAAATGAACACTGAAGCTTTCTTT. J is TRBJ1-1 and V is TRBV12-5; TRBD1 matches at 10 bases. V lost 3 bases, J lost 0 bases, and 7 bases stayed unmatched. Per germline, CDR1 LGHNT and CDR2 FRNRAP. The CDR3 totals 17 residues.

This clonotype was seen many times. This chain's CDR3 is CSAFGQALGYEQFF. The CDR3 DNA reads as TGCAGTGCCTTTGGACAGGCGCTGGGCTATGAGCAGTTCTTC. This chain connects TRBV20-1 to TRBJ2-1; 7 positions match TRBD1. This CDR3 contains 14 residues. Germline CDR1 and CDR2: DFQATT and SNEGSKA (reference sequence). V shed 6 bases, J shed 8 bases, and the junction held 13 bases outside the gene matches.

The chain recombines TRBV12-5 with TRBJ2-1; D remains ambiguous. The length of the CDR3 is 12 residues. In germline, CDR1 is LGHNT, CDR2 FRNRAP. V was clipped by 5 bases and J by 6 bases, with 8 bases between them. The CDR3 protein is CASGPPPNEQFF. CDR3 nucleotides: TGTGCTAGTGGTCCCCCCCCCAATGAGCAGTTCTTC.

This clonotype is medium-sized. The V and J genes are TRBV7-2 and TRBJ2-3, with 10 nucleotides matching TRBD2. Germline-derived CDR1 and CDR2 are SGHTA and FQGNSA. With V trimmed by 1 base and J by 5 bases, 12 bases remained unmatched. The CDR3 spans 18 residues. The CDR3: CASSLVGSGGTLIDTQYF. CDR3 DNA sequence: TGTGCCAGCAGCTTAGTTGGTAGCGGGGGGACTCTAATAGATACGCAGTATTTT.

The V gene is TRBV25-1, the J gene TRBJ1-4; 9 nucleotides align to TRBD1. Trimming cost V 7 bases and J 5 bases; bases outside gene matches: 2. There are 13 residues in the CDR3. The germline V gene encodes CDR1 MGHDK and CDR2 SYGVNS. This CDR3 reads CASTGTGNEKLFF. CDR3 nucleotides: TGTGCCAGCACCGGGACAGGGAATGAAAAACTGTTTTTT.

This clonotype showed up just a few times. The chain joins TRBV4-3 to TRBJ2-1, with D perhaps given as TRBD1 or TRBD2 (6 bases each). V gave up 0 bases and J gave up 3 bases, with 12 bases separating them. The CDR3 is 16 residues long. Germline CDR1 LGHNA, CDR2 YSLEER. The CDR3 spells CASSQEGGGHYNEQFF. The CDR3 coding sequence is TGCGCCAGCAGCCAAGAAGGAGGGGGACACTACAATGAGCAGTTCTTC.

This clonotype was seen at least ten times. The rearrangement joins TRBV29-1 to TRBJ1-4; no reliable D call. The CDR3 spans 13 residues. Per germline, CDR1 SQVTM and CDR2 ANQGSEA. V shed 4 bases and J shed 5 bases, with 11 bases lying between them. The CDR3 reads CSVAVSGNEKLFF. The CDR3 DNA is TGCAGCGTTGCCGTGTCGGGGAATGAAAAACTGTTTTTT.

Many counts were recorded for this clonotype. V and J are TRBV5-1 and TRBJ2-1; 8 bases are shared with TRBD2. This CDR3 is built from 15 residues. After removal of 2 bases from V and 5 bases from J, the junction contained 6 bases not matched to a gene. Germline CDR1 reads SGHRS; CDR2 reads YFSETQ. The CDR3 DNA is TGCGCCAGCAGCTTAGCGGGAGTGGAAAACAATGAGCAGTTCTTC. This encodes CASSLAGVENNEQFF.

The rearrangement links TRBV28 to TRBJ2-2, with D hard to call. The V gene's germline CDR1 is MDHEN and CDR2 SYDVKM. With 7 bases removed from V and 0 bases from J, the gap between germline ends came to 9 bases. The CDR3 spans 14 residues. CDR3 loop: CASIRSANTGELFF. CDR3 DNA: TGTGCCAGCATTAGGTCAGCGAACACCGGGGAGCTGTTTTTT.

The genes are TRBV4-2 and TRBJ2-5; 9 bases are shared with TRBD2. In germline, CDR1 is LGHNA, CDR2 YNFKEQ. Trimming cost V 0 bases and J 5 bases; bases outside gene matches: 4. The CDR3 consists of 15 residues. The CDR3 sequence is CASSQDPLAGETQYF. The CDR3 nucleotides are TGTGCCAGCAGCCAAGATCCACTAGCGGGCGAGACCCAGTACTTC.

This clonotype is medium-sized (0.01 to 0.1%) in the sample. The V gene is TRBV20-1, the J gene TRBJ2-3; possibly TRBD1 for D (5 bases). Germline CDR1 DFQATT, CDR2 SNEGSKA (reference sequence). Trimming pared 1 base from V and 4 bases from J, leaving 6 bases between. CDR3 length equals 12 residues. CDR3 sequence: CSARGGADTQYF. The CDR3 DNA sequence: TGCAGTGCTAGAGGGGGCGCAGATACGCAGTATTTT.

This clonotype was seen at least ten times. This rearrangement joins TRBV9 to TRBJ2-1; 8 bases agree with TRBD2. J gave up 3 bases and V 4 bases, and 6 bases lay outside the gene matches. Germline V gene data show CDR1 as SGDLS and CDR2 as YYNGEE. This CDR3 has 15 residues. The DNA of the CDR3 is TGTGCCAGCAGCCCCCGACTAGCGAGCTACAATGAGCAGTTCTTC. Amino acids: CASSPRLASYNEQFF.

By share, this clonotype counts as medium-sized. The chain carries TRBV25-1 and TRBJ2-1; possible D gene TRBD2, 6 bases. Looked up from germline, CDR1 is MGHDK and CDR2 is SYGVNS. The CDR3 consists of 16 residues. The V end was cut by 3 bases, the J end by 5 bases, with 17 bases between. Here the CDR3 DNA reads TGTGCCAGCAGTGATACGGGACTGCCTCAGGACAATGAGCAGTTCTTC. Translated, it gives CASSDTGLPQDNEQFF. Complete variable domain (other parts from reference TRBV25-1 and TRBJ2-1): EADIYQTPRYLVIGTGKKITLECSQTMGHDKMYWYQQDPGMELHLIHYSYGVNSTEKGDLSSESTVSRIRTEHFPLTLESARPSHTSQYLCASSDTGLPQDNEQFFGPGTRLTVL.

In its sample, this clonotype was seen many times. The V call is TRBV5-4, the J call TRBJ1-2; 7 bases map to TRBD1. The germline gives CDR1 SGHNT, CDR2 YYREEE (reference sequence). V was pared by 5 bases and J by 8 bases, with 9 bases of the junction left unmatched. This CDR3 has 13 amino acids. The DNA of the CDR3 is TGTGCCAGCAGTATGGAGGGGGCGCGAGGCTACACCTTC. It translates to CASSMEGARGYTF.

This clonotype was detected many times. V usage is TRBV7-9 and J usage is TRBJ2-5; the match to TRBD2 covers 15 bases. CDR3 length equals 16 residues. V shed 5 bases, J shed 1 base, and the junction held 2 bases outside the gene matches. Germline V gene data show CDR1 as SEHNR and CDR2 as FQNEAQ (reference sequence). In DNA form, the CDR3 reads TGTGCCAGCAGCCCGGGACTAGCGGGGGGCCAAGAGACCCAGTACTTC. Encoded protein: CASSPGLAGGQETQYF.